The 28 T cell receptor beta chains in this list originate from one sample, sequenced in a study of blood T cell repertoires in COVID-19 (dated by TCRdb to about 2020). Library generation was performed with the immunoSEQ multiplex PCR assay. Drawn from immuneACCESS, this table holds only the in-frame rearrangements with V and J called that TCRdb kept. Clones are partly lost; checked studies trace under half to an unresolved V gene and leave the rest unexplained. Within this sample are hundreds of thousands of clones, with 75% to 90% of them counted one time only. The ten largest clones add up to 0.95% to 1.3% of the sample. Sequencing input: PBMCs or T cells enriched from blood (not recorded which). These receptors originate from a young man who had recovered from COVID-19.

V and J are TRBV24-1 and TRBJ2-1, with D maybe TRBD1 (5 bases). The V gene's germline CDR1 is KGHDR and CDR2 SFDVKD. The length of the CDR3 is 16 residues. The V gene lost 5 bases and the J gene lost 2 bases, with 15 bases spanning the gap. In DNA form, the CDR3 reads TGTGCCACCAGTGGTTCGGACACGGCGACCTACAATGAGCAGTTCTTC. Translated, it gives CATSGSDTATYNEQFF.

The V call is TRBV25-1, the J call TRBJ2-1; 7 bases agree with TRBD2. The V segment lost 2 bases and the J segment 8 bases; nucleotides outside the gene matches: 12. In germline, CDR1 is MGHDK, CDR2 SYGVNS. The CDR3 covers 16 residues. CDR3 in DNA: TGTGCCAGCAGTGAAAGGGTCGGGGAGGGCCAGGATGAGCAGTTCTTC. Translating gives CASSERVGEGQDEQFF.

The V and J genes are TRBV19 and TRBJ2-3; 8 bases agree with TRBD2. Trimming at V came to 6 bases and at J to 6 bases, leaving 11 bases not matched to a gene. Germline V gene data show CDR1 as LNHDA and CDR2 as SQIVND (reference sequence). The CDR3 extends over 15 amino acids. CDR3 in DNA: TGTGCCAGTAGGGAGGAGAATAGCGGGACGGATACGCAGTATTTT. Its protein product is CASREENSGTDTQYF.

The J gene is TRBJ1-6, the V gene TRBV30, with a weak D call TRBD1 (6 bases). Trimming cost V 3 bases and J 6 bases, with 15 bases left between them. The CDR3 consists of 15 residues. Germline CDR1 reads GTSNPN; CDR2 reads SVGIG (reference sequence). CDR3 nucleotide sequence: TGTGCCTGGAGCTCGACTCGAGGGGGTAATTCACCCCTCCACTTT. Translating it yields CAWSSTRGGNSPLHF.

V is TRBV11-2 and J is TRBJ2-1; D remains ambiguous. The ends were cut back, 1 base at V and 0 bases at J, with 7 bases in the middle. The length of the CDR3 is 15 residues. Germline assignment: CDR1 SGHAT and CDR2 FQNNGV. The CDR3 bases are TGTGCCAGCAGCTTAGTTCTAGGCTCCTACAATGAGCAGTTCTTC. This codes for CASSLVLGSYNEQFF. The full variable domain, rest sourced from reference TRBV11-2 and TRBJ2-1, is EAGVAQSPRYKIIEKRQSVAFWCNPISGHATLYWYQQILGQGPKLLIQFQNNGVVDDSQLPKDRFSAERLKGVDSTLKIQPAKLEDSAVYLCASSLVLGSYNEQFFGPGTRLTVL.

This chain uses TRBV20-1 with TRBJ1-1; possibly TRBD1 for D (5 bases). The germline V gene has CDR1 DFQATT and CDR2 SNEGSKA (reference sequence). The CDR3 is 14 residues long. Trimming stripped 3 bases from V and 11 bases from J, with 22 bases between. The chain's CDR3 is CSASVRGSPQPAFF. DNA of the CDR3: TGCAGTGCTAGTGTCCGGGGGTCCCCCCAGCCGGCTTTCTTT.

The V and J genes are TRBV12-3 or TRBV12-4 and TRBJ1-1; 8 nucleotides line up with TRBD1. The CDR3 spans 13 residues. V lost 6 bases and J lost 4; bases outside the gene matches: 4. CDR3 sequence (DNA): TGTGCCAGCAGATGGACAGGGCCCACTGAAGCTTTCTTT. This translates into CASRWTGPTEAFF.

This clone showed up just a few times. The chain recombines TRBV28 with TRBJ1-2; no definite D call. The CDR3 covers 13 residues. The germline CDR1 and CDR2 sequences are MDHEN and SYDVKM. V lost 6 bases to trimming and J lost 8 bases, with 16 bases between them. CDR3 loop: CASRASITRGYTF. Written as DNA, the CDR3 is TGTGCCAGCAGAGCCTCGATAACCAGGGGCTACACCTTC.

The chain carries TRBV28 and TRBJ1-5, with a weak D call TRBD1 (6 bases). V lost 8 bases to trimming and J lost 7 bases, with 15 bases between them. The CDR3 spans 13 residues. Germline V gene sequence: CDR1 MDHEN, CDR2 SYDVKM. Written as DNA, the CDR3 is TGTGCCAGCTCCCACAGGGTTCGCCAGCCCCAGCATTTT. Encoded protein: CASSHRVRQPQHF.

This chain links TRBV18 with TRBJ1-1, with D possibly matching TRBD1 (6 bases). The V end was cut by 0 bases, the J end by 1 base, with 9 bases between. Germline V lookup: CDR1 KGHSH, CDR2 LQKENI. The CDR3 runs 15 residues. DNA of the CDR3: TGTGCCAGCTCACCACCGGGGGCGAGGAACACTGAAGCTTTCTTT. This translates into CASSPPGARNTEAFF.

The chain has TRBV20-1 and TRBJ2-4; the match to TRBD2 covers 14 bases. The germline V gene encodes CDR1 DFQATT and CDR2 SNEGSKA (reference sequence). The CDR3 has 15 amino acids. Unmatched junction bases numbered 10, after V lost 6 bases and J lost 9 bases. The CDR3 protein is CSASRLAGGPGIQYF. For the CDR3, the DNA is TGCAGTGCCAGTAGACTAGCGGGAGGGCCAGGCATTCAGTACTTC.

The chain combines TRBV19 with TRBJ1-4, with D unresolved. Germline CDR1 is LNHDA and CDR2 is SQIVND (reference sequence). This CDR3 is 16 amino acids long. V was shortened by 6 bases and J by 0 bases, with 14 bases between the two germline ends. In DNA, the CDR3 is TGTGCCAGTAGCGTTGGAGCTTACTCAACTAATGAAAAACTGTTTTTT. Amino acid sequence: CASSVGAYSTNEKLFF.

In this sample, this clone turned up a few times. The chain employs TRBV2 and TRBJ1-1, with 7 bases matching TRBD1. The length of the CDR3 is 15 residues. Germline CDR1 and CDR2: SNHLY and FYNNEI. The junction had 7 bases not matched to a gene; V was cut back by 5 bases and J by 1 base. This CDR3 is CASSRQGLANTEAFF. CDR3 in DNA: TGTGCCAGCAGTCGACAGGGCCTCGCGAACACTGAAGCTTTCTTT.

This clone came up once. The V and J genes are TRBV25-1 and TRBJ1-1; weak D call: TRBD1 (6 bases). Germline loops: CDR1 MGHDK, CDR2 SYGVNS. Trimming removed 7 bases from V and 0 bases from J, with 9 bases in between. CDR3 length: 13 residues. CDR3 region: CASKGQMNTEAFF. The CDR3 DNA is TGTGCCAGCAAAGGACAGATGAACACTGAAGCTTTCTTT.

V gene TRBV28 combines with J gene TRBJ2-1; 13 positions agree with TRBD2. The CDR3 is 20 amino acids. Germline CDR1 is MDHEN and CDR2 is SYDVKM. V lost 6 bases and J lost 3; bases outside the gene matches: 17. The CDR3 loop is CASSLQPGLAGLRDYNEQFF. In DNA, the CDR3 is TGTGCCAGCAGCCTACAACCGGGACTAGCGGGACTAAGGGACTACAATGAGCAGTTCTTC.

The CDR3 reads CSAGTDGYTF. In DNA form, the CDR3 reads TGCAGTGCTGGGACAGATGGCTACACCTTC. This rearrangement joins TRBV20-1 to TRBJ1-2; 7 bases align to TRBD1. With 5 bases clipped from V and 6 bases from J, the junction kept 0 bases outside the gene matches. Germline lookup yields CDR1 DFQATT and CDR2 SNEGSKA (reference sequence). The CDR3 covers 10 residues.

The chain recombines TRBV28 with TRBJ2-5; TRBD2 might be the D (7 bases). This CDR3 spans 14 amino acids. V lost 6 bases and J lost 0, with 11 bases in between. Per the germline V gene, CDR1 is MDHEN and CDR2 is SYDVKM. This CDR3 is CASSEGGNQETQYF. The CDR3 coding sequence is TGTGCCAGCAGCGAGGGGGGGAACCAAGAGACCCAGTACTTC.

This rearrangement joins TRBV6-5 to TRBJ1-1; 8 bases map to TRBD1. Trimming removed 6 bases from V and 1 base from J; junction bases left unmatched: 7. The CDR3 spans 15 residues. Germline assignment: CDR1 MNHEY and CDR2 SVGAGI. CDR3 coding DNA: TGTGCCAGCAGATGGGGACAGGCTACGAACACTGAAGCTTTCTTT. Translation gives CASRWGQATNTEAFF.

This chain links TRBV11-2 with TRBJ1-2; D gene unclear. The CDR3 extends over 11 amino acids. V was clipped by 4 bases and J by 4 bases, with 4 bases between them. CDR1 SGHAT and CDR2 FQNNGV come from the germline V gene. The CDR3 spells CASSSVYGYTF. DNA for the CDR3: TGTGCCAGCAGCTCCGTCTATGGCTACACCTTC.

The rearrangement joins TRBV7-3 to TRBJ1-1; D may be TRBD1 (5 bases). Trimming stripped 2 bases from V and 4 bases from J, with 11 bases between. Germline assignment: CDR1 SGHTA and CDR2 FQGTGA. The CDR3 consists of 14 residues. CDR3 bases: TGTGCCAGCAGCTTAGGTGGCGGGGGCACTGAAGCTTTCTTT. This codes for CASSLGGGGTEAFF.

The gene calls are TRBV6-5 and TRBJ1-1; the D is unclear. Germline V gene data show CDR1 as MNHEY and CDR2 as SVGAGI. The V end was cut by 0 bases, the J end by 4 bases, with 12 bases between. There are 15 residues in the CDR3. The CDR3 coding sequence is TGTGCCAGCAGTTACTCCGCCGGGAGAGGCACTGAAGCTTTCTTT. Translation: CASSYSAGRGTEAFF.

This chain's CDR3 is CASSPTTSGSYEQYF. The DNA of the CDR3 is TGCGCCAGCAGCCCTACCACTAGCGGGTCCTACGAGCAGTACTTC. The gene calls are TRBV5-1 and TRBJ2-7; 9 nucleotides line up with TRBD2. Germline CDR1 reads SGHRS; CDR2 reads YFSETQ. J lost 1 base, V lost 4 bases, and 6 bases had no gene match. The length of the CDR3 is 15 residues.

V is TRBV19 and J is TRBJ2-5; 14 positions match TRBD2. Germline V gene data show CDR1 as LNHDA and CDR2 as SQIVND (reference sequence). V was clipped by 3 bases and J by 5 bases; unmatched bases: 5. The CDR3 runs to 16 residues. The CDR3 DNA reads as TGTGCCAGTAGTATTGGGACTAGCGGGAGAAGGGAGACCCAGTACTTC. It yields the protein CASSIGTSGRRETQYF.

V and J are TRBV12-3 or TRBV12-4 and TRBJ2-1; tentative D call: TRBD1 (6 bases). This CDR3 is built from 12 residues. The V end was cut by 6 bases, the J end by 8 bases, with 11 bases between. The CDR3 here is CASRLQGHEQFF. CDR3 bases: TGTGCCAGCAGATTACAGGGTCATGAGCAGTTCTTC.

CDR3 sequence: CASSLGQVSGNTIYF. In DNA form, the CDR3 reads TGTGCCAGCAGTCTCGGACAGGTATCTGGAAACACCATATATTTT. The genes are TRBV28 and TRBJ1-3, with 7 nucleotides matching TRBD1. In germline, CDR1 is MDHEN, CDR2 SYDVKM. The V segment lost 5 bases and the J segment 1 base; nucleotides outside the gene matches: 5. There are 15 residues in the CDR3.

The CDR3: CAWSVDRSYGYTF. For the CDR3, the DNA is TGTGCCTGGAGTGTGGACAGGAGCTATGGCTACACCTTC. The gene calls are TRBV30 and TRBJ1-2; TRBD1 aligns across 7 bases. The germline V gene encodes CDR1 GTSNPN and CDR2 SVGIG (reference sequence). The CDR3 has 13 residues. With 0 bases clipped from V and 4 bases from J, the junction kept 2 bases outside the gene matches.

J is TRBJ1-2 and V is TRBV7-9, with 7 bases matching TRBD1. With 5 bases clipped from V and 5 bases from J, the junction kept 2 bases outside the gene matches. Germline loops: CDR1 SEHNR, CDR2 FQNEAQ (reference sequence). This CDR3 is 12 amino acids long. CDR3 sequence reads: CASSQTGYGYTF. As DNA, the CDR3 is TGTGCCAGCAGCCAGACAGGGTATGGCTACACCTTC.

The chain recombines TRBV27 with TRBJ1-4; D gene ambiguous. Germline V gene sequence: CDR1 MNHEY, CDR2 SMNVEV (reference sequence). This CDR3 comprises 14 residues. The V and J ends lost 4 bases and 4 bases respectively, with 10 bases between them. The CDR3 loop reads CASSSYSLNEKLFF. The CDR3 DNA is TGTGCCAGCAGTTCCTACAGCCTTAATGAAAAACTGTTTTTT.